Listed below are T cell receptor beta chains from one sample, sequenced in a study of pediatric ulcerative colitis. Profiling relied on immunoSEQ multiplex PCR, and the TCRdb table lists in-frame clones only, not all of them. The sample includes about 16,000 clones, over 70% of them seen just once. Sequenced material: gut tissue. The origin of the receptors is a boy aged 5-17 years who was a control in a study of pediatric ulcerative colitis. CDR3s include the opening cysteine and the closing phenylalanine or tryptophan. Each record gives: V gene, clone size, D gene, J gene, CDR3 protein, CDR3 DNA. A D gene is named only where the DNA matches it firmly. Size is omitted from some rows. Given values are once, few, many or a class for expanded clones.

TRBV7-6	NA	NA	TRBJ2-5	CASSPAAGRQETQYF	TGTGCCAGCAGCCCAGCGGCAGGGCGACAAGAGACCCAGTACTTC
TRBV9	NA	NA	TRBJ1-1	CASSPLSTEAFF	TGTGCCAGCAGCCCCCTGTCCACGGAAGCTTTCTTT
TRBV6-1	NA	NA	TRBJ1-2	CASSETGGGAYGYTF	TGTGCCAGCAGTGAAACAGGAGGAGGGGCCTATGGCTACACCTTC
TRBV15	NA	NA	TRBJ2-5	CATSRDLLGTQYF	TGTGCCACCAGCAGAGATCTATTGGGGACCCAGTACTTC
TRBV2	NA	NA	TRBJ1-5	CASSDPVGVQPQHF	TGTGCCAGCAGTGACCCCGTGGGGGTCCAGCCCCAGCATTTT
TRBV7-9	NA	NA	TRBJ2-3	CASSSSLSTDTQYF	TGTGCCAGCAGCTCTTCTTTGTCCACAGATACGCAGTATTTT
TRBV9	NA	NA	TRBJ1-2	CASSVADTGIYGYTF	TGTGCCAGCAGCGTAGCAGACACAGGGATCTATGGCTACACCTTC
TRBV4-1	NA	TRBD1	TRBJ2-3	CASSQVGTVLVTDTQYF	TGCGCCAGCAGCCAAGTGGGGACAGTACTAGTCACAGATACGCAGTATTTT
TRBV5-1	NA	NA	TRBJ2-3	CASSLAWTDTQYF	TGCGCCAGCAGCTTAGCCTGGACAGATACGCAGTATTTT
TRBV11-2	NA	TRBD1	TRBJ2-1	CASSYGQGFYNEQFF	TGTGCCAGCAGCTATGGACAGGGCTTCTACAATGAGCAGTTCTTC
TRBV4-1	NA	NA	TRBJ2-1	CASSQGLASPRGQFF	TGCGCCAGCAGCCAAGGGCTAGCGTCCCCCCGGGGCCAGTTCTTC
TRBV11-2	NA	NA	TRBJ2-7	CASSLVGGADEQYF	TGTGCCAGCAGCTTAGTGGGGGGCGCGGACGAGCAGTACTTC
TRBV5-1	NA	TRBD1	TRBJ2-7	CASSFTLSGTGSRGEQYF	TGCGCCAGCAGCTTTACGTTGTCGGGGACAGGGTCCCGGGGCGAGCAGTACTTC
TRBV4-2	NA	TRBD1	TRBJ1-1	CASSQDRQGVSEAFF	TGTGCCAGCAGCCAAGATCGGCAGGGGGTTTCTGAAGCTTTCTTT
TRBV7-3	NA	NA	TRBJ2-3	CASSPKAVLMDTQYF	TGTGCCAGCAGCCCTAAAGCGGTGCTTATGGATACGCAGTATTTT
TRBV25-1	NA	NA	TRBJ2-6	CASSHRVLGANVLTF	TGTGCCAGCAGCCACCGGGTTCTTGGGGCCAACGTCCTGACTTTC
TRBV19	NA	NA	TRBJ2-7	CASCERGNGYYEQYF	TGTGCCAGTTGCGAGAGGGGGAATGGTTACTACGAGCAGTACTTC
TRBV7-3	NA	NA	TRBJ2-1	CASSFKGGASYNEQFF	TGTGCCAGCAGCTTTAAAGGCGGGGCCTCCTACAATGAGCAGTTCTTC
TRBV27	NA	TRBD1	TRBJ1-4	CASSSWDREGKKLFF	TGTGCCAGCAGTTCCTGGGACAGGGAGGGGAAAAAACTGTTTTTT
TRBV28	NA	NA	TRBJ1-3	CASSKAGLGNTIYF	TGTGCCAGCAGTAAGGCAGGTCTTGGAAACACCATATATTTT
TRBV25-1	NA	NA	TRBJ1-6	CASSGRGYNSPLHF	TGTGCCAGCAGTGGAAGAGGATATAATTCACCCCTCCACTTT
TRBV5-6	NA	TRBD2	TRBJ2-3	CASSPMGSGEDTQYF	TGTGCCAGCAGCCCTATGGGCAGCGGGGAGGATACGCAGTATTTT
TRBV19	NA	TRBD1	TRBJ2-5	CASRSTGAETQYF	TGTGCCAGTAGATCAACAGGGGCCGAGACCCAGTACTTC
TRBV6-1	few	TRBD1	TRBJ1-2	CASRGGTEGYTF	TGTGCCAGCAGGGGGGGGACAGAGGGCTACACCTTC
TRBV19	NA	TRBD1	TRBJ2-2	CASTPPGQGNTGELFF	TGTGCCAGTACACCTCCGGGACAGGGGAACACCGGGGAGCTGTTTTTT
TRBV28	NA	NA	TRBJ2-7	CASSLAGNYEQYF	TGTGCCAGCAGTTTAGCAGGGAACTACGAGCAGTACTTC
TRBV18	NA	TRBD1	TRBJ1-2	CASSPRQGTNYGYTF	TGTGCCAGCTCACCACGACAGGGGACTAACTATGGCTACACCTTC
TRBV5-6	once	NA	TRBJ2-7	CASSFLGIGYEQYF	TGTGCCAGCAGCTTTCTGGGAATAGGCTACGAGCAGTACTTC
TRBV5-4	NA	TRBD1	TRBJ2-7	CASSLDRGPSYEQYF	TGTGCCAGCAGCCTTGACAGGGGGCCTTCCTACGAGCAGTACTTC
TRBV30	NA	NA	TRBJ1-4	CAWRGGDPGEKLFF	TGTGCCTGGAGGGGCGGGGACCCGGGTGAAAAACTGTTTTTT
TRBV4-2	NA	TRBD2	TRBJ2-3	CASSQETSGSPDTQYF	TGTGCCAGCAGCCAAGAGACTAGCGGGAGCCCCGATACGCAGTATTTT
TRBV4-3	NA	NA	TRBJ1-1	CASSQDEGFTEAFF	TGCGCCAGCAGCCAAGATGAGGGTTTCACTGAAGCTTTCTTT
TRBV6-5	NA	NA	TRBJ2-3	CASSYAGAYEADTQYF	TGTGCCAGCAGTTACGCGGGCGCCTATGAAGCAGATACGCAGTATTTT
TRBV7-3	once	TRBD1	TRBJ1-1	CASSLGQGSGEAFF	TGTGCCAGCAGCTTGGGACAGGGATCAGGTGAAGCTTTCTTT
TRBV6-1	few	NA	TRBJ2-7	CASSGARTNYEQYF	TGTGCCAGCAGTGGAGCTCGGACTAACTACGAGCAGTACTTC
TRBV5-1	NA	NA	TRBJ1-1	CASSRFGYTEAFF	TGCGCCAGCAGCCGCTTCGGGTATACTGAAGCTTTCTTT
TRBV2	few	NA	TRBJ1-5	CASSSGTLNQPQHF	TGTGCCAGCAGCTCCGGGACACTAAATCAGCCCCAGCATTTT
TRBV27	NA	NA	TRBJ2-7	CASSLAGSRNEQYF	TGTGCCAGCAGTTTAGCGGGAAGTCGGAACGAGCAGTACTTC
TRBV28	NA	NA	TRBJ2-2	CASSLAGGTGELFF	TGTGCCAGCAGTTTAGCAGGGGGGACCGGGGAGCTGTTTTTT
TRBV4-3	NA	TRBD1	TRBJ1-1	CASSRGTGGTVTEAFF	TGCGCCAGCAGCCGCGGGACAGGAGGAACGGTCACTGAAGCTTTCTTT
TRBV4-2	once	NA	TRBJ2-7	CASSQDGAESSYEQYF	TGTGCCAGCAGCCAAGATGGGGCAGAAAGCTCCTACGAGCAGTACTTC
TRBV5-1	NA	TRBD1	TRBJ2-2	CASSLVGTGNTGELFF	TGCGCCAGCAGCTTGGTGGGGACAGGAAACACCGGGGAGCTGTTTTTT
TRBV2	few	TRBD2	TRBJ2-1	CASAGTSGRPVDNEQFF	TGTGCCAGCGCCGGGACTAGCGGGAGGCCGGTTGACAATGAGCAGTTCTTC
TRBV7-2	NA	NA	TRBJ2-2	CASSLDMAGSYTGELFF	TGTGCCAGCAGCTTAGACATGGCAGGAAGCTACACCGGGGAGCTGTTTTTT
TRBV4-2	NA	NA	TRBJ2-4	CASSQGGLILAKNIQYF	TGTGCCAGCAGCCAAGGGGGGCTAATCCTAGCCAAAAACATTCAGTACTTC